This is a list of T cell receptor beta chains from one sample in a study of shared clonotypes between healthy human individuals. Libraries were prepared by immunoSEQ multiplex PCR; TCRdb keeps only in-frame clonotypes and omits some of them. The data show about 680,000 clones, about 91% seen once. The sample taken for sequencing was naive CD8+ T cells sorted from blood. These receptors were obtained from a man between 25 and 39 years old in good health. Both conserved end residues are part of each CDR3. Fields, in order: J gene, D gene, V gene, clone size, CDR3 DNA, CDR3 protein. The D gene is left open where the match is weak. The listing skips clone size in some rows; elsewhere it reads once, few, many or a size class.

>TRBJ2-2|-|TRBV11-2|-
TGTGCCAGCAGCTTAGGAGGTCAGGGCACCGAGGGGCTGTTTTTT
CASSLGGQGTEGLFF
>TRBJ1-2|-|TRBV4-1|-
TGCGCCAGCAGCCAAGATCTTGGGAGAGATACCTATGGCTACACCTTC
CASSQDLGRDTYGYTF
>TRBJ2-3|-|TRBV11-2|-
TGTGCCAGCAGACCACTCCGGGGGCGAACCCTAAGCACAGATACGCAGTATTTT
CASRPLRGRTLSTDTQYF
>TRBJ2-3|-|TRBV15|-
TGTGCCACCAGCAGAGTATCTAGGGGTGGAGATACGCAGTATTTT
CATSRVSRGGDTQYF
>TRBJ1-4|TRBD1|TRBV2|-
TGTGCCAGCATTAAACAGGGGGAACGTGAAAAACTGTTTTTT
CASIKQGEREKLFF
>TRBJ2-7|-|TRBV6-6|-
TGTGCCAGCAGTTACGGGATTGGATCAAGCTACGAGCAGTACTTC
CASSYGIGSSYEQYF
>TRBJ2-1|TRBD2|TRBV6-5|once
TGTGCCAGCAGTTACGGTTTAGCGGGAGGAGGCAATGAGCAGTTCTTC
CASSYGLAGGGNEQFF
>TRBJ2-5|TRBD2|TRBV4-3|-
TGCGCCAGCAGCCAAGACCTGGGACTAGCGGGATTAGAGACCCAGTACTTC
CASSQDLGLAGLETQYF
>TRBJ2-7|-|TRBV13|-
TGTGCCAGCATTAGGCAGGGGCAGACCTACGAGCAGTACTTC
CASIRQGQTYEQYF
>TRBJ2-5|-|TRBV18|-
TGTGCCAGCTCCGCCCCCCCCGGGACCCAGTACTTC
CASSAPPGTQYF
>TRBJ2-1|TRBD2|TRBV2|-
TGTGCCACCCTAAGGAGAACCGGGACTAGCGGAACCAATGAGCAGTTCTTC
CATLRRTGTSGTNEQFF
>TRBJ2-7|-|TRBV13|-
TGTGCCAGCAGCCTCCAGCCCGATTACGAGCAGTACTTC
CASSLQPDYEQYF
>TRBJ1-4|TRBD1|TRBV5-1|-
TGCGCCAGCAGTTCCGCTACAGGGGTAAATGAAAAACTGTTTTTT
CASSSATGVNEKLFF
>TRBJ2-7|-|TRBV5-1|-
TGCGCCAGCAGCCTAAGACAGTACCCCGAGAAGTACGAGCAGTACTTC
CASSLRQYPEKYEQYF
>TRBJ2-5|-|TRBV5-1|-
TGCGCCAGCAGCTCGATAGGGAAAGAGACCCAGTACTTC
CASSSIGKETQYF
>TRBJ1-5|-|TRBV2|-
TGTGCCAGCAGTGTAGGGGCCCTAGCGGATCAGCCCCAGCATTTT
CASSVGALADQPQHF
>TRBJ2-5|-|TRBV19|-
TGTGCCAGTAGTATTGTTCAGGGAGAGACCCAGTACTTC
CASSIVQGETQYF
>TRBJ1-2|-|TRBV28|once
TGTACCAGCAGTCCCATCACCAGGGGAAGACGCTATGGCTACACCTTC
CTSSPITRGRRYGYTF
>TRBJ2-1|TRBD2|TRBV4-1|-
TGCGCCAGCAGCCAAGGATCGGGAGGGGAATTCTTC
CASSQGSGGEFF
>TRBJ2-7|TRBD2|TRBV27|-
TGTGCCAGCAGTTTAGGACTAGCGGACTCCTACGAGCAGTACTTC
CASSLGLADSYEQYF
>TRBJ1-1|-|TRBV28|few
TGTGCCAGCAGCCGACGGGCGAACACTGAAGCTTTCTTT
CASSRRANTEAFF
>TRBJ1-2|TRBD1|TRBV4-3|-
TGCGCCAGCAGCCAAGTCCTGGACAGGTTGGATGGCTACACCTTC
CASSQVLDRLDGYTF
>TRBJ2-7|TRBD2|TRBV4-2|-
TGTGCCAGCAGCCAAGACGGCGGGGGAACCTACGAGCAGTACTTC
CASSQDGGGTYEQYF
>TRBJ2-5|-|TRBV5-1|-
TGCGCCAGCAGCTTGGAGACGGGCCAAGAGACCCAGTACTTC
CASSLETGQETQYF
>TRBJ2-1|-|TRBV7-9|-
TGTGCCAGCAGCTTAATGTCCGGACAGAGCTCCTACAATGAGCAGTTCTTC
CASSLMSGQSSYNEQFF
>TRBJ2-3|-|TRBV28|once
TGTGCCAGCAGTTTATATCTTTCCGGACCGGCAGTCACAGATACGCAGTATTTT
CASSLYLSGPAVTDTQYF
>TRBJ1-3|-|TRBV5-1|-
TGCGCCAGCAGCACCTGGGACACCAGCTCTGGAAACACCATATATTTT
CASSTWDTSSGNTIYF
>TRBJ2-4|TRBD2|TRBV11-2|-
TGTGCCAGCAGCTTAGAGGCTAGCGGGTACGGGGACATTCAGTACTTC
CASSLEASGYGDIQYF
>TRBJ2-7|-|TRBV5-1|-
TGCGCCAGCAGCTTGGTTGGGGGCTCCTACGAGCAGTACTTC
CASSLVGGSYEQYF
>TRBJ2-7|TRBD2|TRBV6-6|-
TGTGCCAGCAGTTACTCGGTGGGACTAGCCGCCTACGAGCAGTACTTC
CASSYSVGLAAYEQYF
>TRBJ2-7|TRBD2|TRBV5-1|-
TGCGCCAGCAGTTACGGGACTAGCGGGCGCTATGACTACGAGCAGTACTTC
CASSYGTSGRYDYEQYF
>TRBJ2-3|-|TRBV5-6|-
TGTGCCAGTACTTCCCGGGACTCAGGAAGGAATACGCAGTATTTT
CASTSRDSGRNTQYF
>TRBJ2-1|TRBD1|TRBV27|-
TGTGCCAGCAGTTTAAATACAGGGGAATTTAGCAATGAGCAGTTCTTC
CASSLNTGEFSNEQFF
>TRBJ2-1|-|TRBV7-8|-
TGTGCCAGCAGCAGACCTGGAAGGGATGAGCAGTTCTTC
CASSRPGRDEQFF
>TRBJ2-7|-|TRBV5-1|-
TGCGCCAGCAGCTTCGTGACAGGAGTAAGCGAGCAGTACTTC
CASSFVTGVSEQYF
>TRBJ1-1|TRBD1|TRBV10-3|-
TGTGCCATCAGTGACCCTGGACAGGGGGCTGGTGAAGCTTTCTTT
CAISDPGQGAGEAFF
>TRBJ2-1|TRBD2|TRBV5-5|-
TGTGCCAGCAGCCAGAACTTCTTAGCGGGGAGCTCCTACAATGAGCAGTTCTTC
CASSQNFLAGSSYNEQFF